This T cell receptor beta chain was recorded in a study of OX40 agonist ivuxolimab in advanced cancers. Study in general: Ivuxolimab was delivered to patients intravenously every 2 weeks at doses spanning 0.01 to 10 mg/kg.

Repertoires were generated with immunoSEQ multiplex PCR, while TCRdb's copy carries only in-frame clones and drops some. The sample lists around 110,000 clones; 90% were seen once. Germline CDR1 and CDR2: LNHDA and SQIVND (reference sequence). The CDR3 is 14 amino acids. After removal of 5 bases from V and 4 bases from J, the junction contained 1 base not matched to a gene. The gene calls are TRBV19 and TRBJ1-5; TRBD1 agrees at 11 bases. Sequenced here: CD4+ or CD8+ T cells sorted from blood, sampled in a trial of the OX40 agonist ivuxolimab. This receptor was identified in an adult with an advanced solid tumor such as melanoma, head and neck, liver or kidney cancer. The DNA of the CDR3 is TGTGCCAGTAGTCGGGACAGGGGGAATCAGCCCCAGCATTTT. This gives the protein CASSRDRGNQPQHF.